This T cell receptor beta chain was observed in a study of T-cell reconstitution after alpha-beta-depleted transplantation in children. Many counts were recorded for this clonotype. Germline assignment: CDR1 DFQATT and CDR2 SNEGSKA (reference sequence). V shed 2 bases and J shed 5 bases, with 14 bases lying between them. There are 14 residues in the CDR3. Preparation of the TCRbeta library used unique molecular identifiers. TCRdb analysed the PCR reads with MiXCR anew, one entry per CDR3 protein. The sample comprises approximately 340,000 distinct CDR3 sequences, about 9.3% of which are singletons, and around 2.4% rests with the top ten.

This sequence joins TRBV20-1 and TRBJ2-3, with TRBD2 as a possible D gene (6 bases). The clonotype was recovered from a human donor who donated a stem cell graft to a child with acute lymphoblastic leukemia. This sample comprised PBMCs from the stem cell graft donor, obtained from the stem cell graft. CDR3 DNA sequence: TGCAGTGCTAGATACGGTTTGGGGGGAGATACGCAGTATTTT. It translates to CSARYGLGGDTQYF.